The T cell receptor (beta chain) described here comes from a study of OX40 agonist ivuxolimab in advanced cancers. Study information: Prior anti-PD-1, anti-PD-L1 or anti-CTLA-4 therapy did not bar entry, and approximately 43% had some.

Worth noting for this clone: Mismatch with germline at one junction end may stem from a read error.

Clones were sequenced by immunoSEQ multiplex PCR, and TCRdb holds only the in-frame ones, with some missing. This table holds tens of thousands of clones, roughly 88% found once. The sequence came from an adult with an advanced solid tumor such as melanoma, head and neck, liver or kidney cancer. Sequences were derived from CD4+ or CD8+ T cells sorted from blood, sampled in a trial of the OX40 agonist ivuxolimab.

This CDR3 is CANSPRDRWETQYF. The CDR3 nucleotides are TGTGCCAACTCACCCCGGGACAGATGGGAGACCCAGTACTTC. J is TRBJ2-5 and V is TRBV18, with 7 bases fitting TRBD1. Germline CDR1 is KGHSH and CDR2 is LQKENI. The CDR3 is 14 residues long.